This TCR beta chain was captured by sequencing in a study of a mutant IDH1 vaccine in newly diagnosed glioma. Whole-study context: Vaccination started 4-6 weeks after radiotherapy alone, or with temozolomide cycles. Beforehand, treatment had been radiotherapy, temozolomide, or both; the majority received both. Among treated patients, 62.5% were male and 37.5% female, and mean age was approximately 40 years. Findings and caveats of the study: Whatever changes occurred in top peripheral T cell clonotypes seemed unrelated to pseudoprogression.

Libraries were prepared by immunoSEQ multiplex PCR; TCRdb keeps only in-frame clonotypes and omits some of them. Seen here are tens of thousands of clones, around nine tenths observed once, and the top ten hold about 0.61%. This clone was seen a handful of times. Its antigen remains unidentified. The CDR3 loop spans 15 amino acids. The germline CDR1 and CDR2 sequences are SGHRS and YFSETQ. The V segment lost 0 bases and the J segment 5 bases; nucleotides outside the gene matches: 2. Time point indicated: week 5, during vaccination. Every vaccination contained 300 ug of the mutant IDH1 20-mer peptide and was paired with topical imiquimod.

Sample: PBMCs, taken from a glioma patient whose treatment included an IDH1 peptide vaccine. The clonotype originates from a woman aged 45-65 years with glioma. V usage is TRBV5-1 and J usage is TRBJ2-1; 10 nucleotides line up with TRBD2. DNA for the CDR3: TGCGCCAGCAGCTTGGGACTAGCGGGCGACAATGAGCAGTTCTTC. It encodes CASSLGLAGDNEQFF.